The clone carrying this TCR beta chain has only a few counts. Using a J-beta primer mix together with a sample-barcoded 5' primer, a second PCR was run for roughly 6 to 11 cycles. Template switching added a 12-random-nucleotide identifier to every cDNA molecule. TCRdb redid the calling of the 5' RACE reads with MiXCR, one entry per CDR3 protein. The sample carries 650,000 to 800,000 distinct CDR3 sequences, around 43% recorded once. These data originate in a study of blood T cells in healthy people across ages. The sequencing input was blood. The clonotype was recovered from a man in his 60s in good health.

The CDR3 loop reads CSARDEWEQFF. The DNA for the CDR3 is TGCAGTGCTAGAGACGAGTGGGAGCAGTTCTTC. This sequence joins TRBV20-1 and TRBJ2-1; D is unclear. From germline, CDR1 is DFQATT and CDR2 SNEGSKA (reference sequence). V was cut by 0 bases and J by 10 bases, with 7 bases left in between. The CDR3 is 11 amino acids.